The next 2 T cell receptor beta chains were all read from a single sample in a study of high-grade serous ovarian cancer treatment subgroups. Tumor samples were taken before definitive surgery or chemotherapy. The repertoire was sequenced with immunoSEQ multiplex PCR; TCRdb's copy has only in-frame clones and lacks some. Here the sample spans fewer than 4,500 clones, approximately 81% being singletons. Sequenced input: tumor tissue. The receptors shown here come from a human donor with high-grade serous ovarian cancer.

The genes are TRBV2 and TRBJ2-4; 11 positions agree with TRBD2. Germline CDR1 reads SNHLY; CDR2 reads FYNNEI. V lost 5 bases and J lost 6; bases outside the gene matches: 0. The CDR3 totals 13 residues. The chain's CDR3 is CASSLAGGNIQYF. The CDR3, as DNA: TGTGCCAGCAGTCTAGCGGGGGGAAACATTCAGTACTTC.

This sequence joins TRBV6-6 and TRBJ2-5, with D unclear. The V gene lost 4 bases and the J gene lost 2 bases, with 8 bases spanning the gap. The CDR3 totals 13 residues. Germline assignment: CDR1 MNHNY and CDR2 SVGAGI (reference sequence). The CDR3 is CASSSQAQETQYF. The CDR3 DNA reads as TGTGCCAGCAGTTCCCAGGCTCAAGAGACCCAGTACTTC.